The next 21 T cell receptor beta chains were all read from a single sample in a study of blood T cell repertoires in COVID-19. Data came from immunoSEQ multiplex PCR; TCRdb stores just in-frame clones and leaves some out. The top ten clones hold under 15% of a sample with roughly 170,000 clones, 80% to 90% of them seen once. Sequencing was carried out using peripheral blood. The source of these receptors is a woman in her 70s with COVID-19, enrolled during active disease.

This chain joins TRBV24-1 and TRBJ2-5, with 9 nucleotides matching TRBD1. V lost 4 bases, J lost 6 bases, and 8 bases stayed unmatched. This CDR3 comprises 15 residues. The germline gives CDR1 KGHDR, CDR2 SFDVKD. CDR3 DNA: TGTGCCACCAGTGAAAGGGGACAGGGTGGACAGACCCAGTACTTC. Protein sequence: CATSERGQGGQTQYF.

CDR3 amino acids: CASSLDGDTNQPQHF. DNA for the CDR3: TGCGCCAGCAGCTTGGATGGGGACACCAATCAGCCCCAGCATTTT. V and J are TRBV5-1 and TRBJ1-5, with D perhaps matching TRBD1 (6 bases). V dropped 0 bases and J dropped 3 bases, with 10 bases sitting between them. Germline V lookup: CDR1 SGHRS, CDR2 YFSETQ. This CDR3 contains 15 residues.

This clone occurred a few times. The same CDR3 arises from other DNA sequences in this sample as well. V gene TRBV27 combines with J gene TRBJ1-2; D is perhaps TRBD1 (6 bases). From germline, CDR1 is MNHEY and CDR2 SMNVEV (reference sequence). There are 13 residues in the CDR3. The V end was cut by 3 bases, the J end by 7 bases, with 12 bases between. This CDR3 reads CASSFRGAGGYTF. As DNA, the CDR3 is TGTGCCAGCAGTTTCCGGGGGGCGGGTGGCTACACCTTC.

The table lists this clone with a count of one. V is TRBV18 and J is TRBJ2-7, with 10 positions matching TRBD2. V lost 6 bases, J lost 5 bases, and 13 bases stayed unmatched. Germline CDR1 KGHSH, CDR2 LQKENI. The CDR3 contains 16 residues. The CDR3, as DNA: TGTGCCAGCTCTCGAGAGTCTAGCGGGAGCTACCACGAGCAGTACTTC. Translating it yields CASSRESSGSYHEQYF.

V gene TRBV19 combines with J gene TRBJ1-1; no clear D gene. Germline-derived CDR1 and CDR2 are LNHDA and SQIVND (reference sequence). This CDR3 spans 17 amino acids. V was pared by 0 bases and J by 1 base, with 15 bases between. The CDR3 protein is CASSIDGPGEGNTEAFF. The CDR3 region has the DNA TGTGCCAGTAGTATAGATGGCCCTGGGGAGGGGAACACTGAAGCTTTCTTT.

The chain couples TRBV28 to TRBJ1-4; TRBD1 matches 7 bases. Losses at the gene ends were 6 bases for V and 1 base for J; bases not matched to a gene: 5. The CDR3 length is 15 residues. In germline, CDR1 is MDHEN, CDR2 SYDVKM. The CDR3 sequence: CASRRTGVTNEKLFF. The CDR3 DNA is TGTGCCAGCAGGCGCACAGGGGTAACTAATGAAAAACTGTTTTTT.

The rearrangement uses TRBV21-1 and TRBJ2-7; TRBD1, the table's D call, lacks a check against the DNA. TRBV21-1 is reported as a pseudogene. The CDR3 has 15 residues. In DNA form, the CDR3 reads TGTGCCAGCAGCCCGAAGACAGGGCGGGCCTACGAGCAGTACTTC. Protein: CASSPKTGRAYEQYF.

The genes are TRBV9 and TRBJ1-1; D might be TRBD1 (5 bases). The germline V gene has CDR1 SGDLS and CDR2 YYNGEE. This CDR3 has 15 residues. V shed 0 bases and J shed 2 bases, with 11 bases lying between them. CDR3 protein: CASSVVPDKNTEAFF. CDR3 sequence (DNA): TGTGCCAGCAGCGTAGTTCCGGACAAAAACACTGAAGCTTTCTTT.

This rearrangement joins TRBV5-1 to TRBJ2-7, with D perhaps matching TRBD2 (7 bases). Looked up from germline, CDR1 is SGHRS and CDR2 is YFSETQ. Trimming stripped 1 base from V and 6 bases from J, with 14 bases between. The CDR3 spans 14 residues. The CDR3 protein is CASSLRGAPFEQYF. For the CDR3, the DNA is TGCGCCAGCAGCTTGCGGGGGGCGCCCTTCGAGCAGTACTTC.

The rearrangement links TRBV28 to TRBJ1-2; D is possibly TRBD1 (6 bases). Per the germline V gene, CDR1 is MDHEN and CDR2 is SYDVKM. V was clipped by 11 bases and J by 5 bases, with 18 bases between them. This CDR3 region has 13 residues. The CDR3 is CASIGGAGYGYTF. The CDR3 coding sequence is TGTGCCTCTATTGGGGGGGCTGGGTATGGCTACACCTTC.

The chain carries TRBV30 and TRBJ1-3; TRBD1 might be the D (6 bases). V was cut by 3 bases and J by 4 bases, with 13 bases left in between. The germline gives CDR1 GTSNPN, CDR2 SVGIG (reference sequence). This CDR3 spans 14 amino acids. Here the CDR3 reads CAWRASGAGNTIYF. The CDR3 bases are TGTGCCTGGAGGGCGTCAGGGGCGGGAAACACCATATATTTT.

The table lists this clone with a count of one. CDR3 protein: CASSLHQSFNEQFF. CDR3 nucleotides: TGCGCCAGCAGCTTGCACCAGTCATTCAATGAGCAGTTCTTC. The V and J genes are TRBV5-1 and TRBJ2-1, with D unclear. V lost 1 base to trimming and J lost 6 bases, with 11 bases between them. The CDR3 is 14 amino acids. Germline CDR1 reads SGHRS; CDR2 reads YFSETQ.

The chain carries TRBV11-3 and TRBJ2-5, with D possibly TRBD1 on 5 matching bases. Trimming shortened V by 2 bases and J by 5 bases, and 6 bases separated the two germline ends. The CDR3 is 12 amino acids. Germline CDR1 SGHNT, CDR2 YENEEA. CDR3 amino acids: CASSLPGETQYF. For the CDR3, the DNA is TGTGCCAGCAGCTTACCAGGGGAGACCCAGTACTTC. Drawing the rest from reference TRBV11-3 and TRBJ2-5, the complete variable domain is EAGVVQSPRYKIIEKKQPVAFWCNPISGHNTLYWYLQNLGQGPELLIRYENEEAVDDSQLPKDRFSAERLKGVDSTLKIQPAELGDSAVYLCASSLPGETQYFGPGTRLLVL.

The chain carries TRBV27 and TRBJ1-3; weak D call: TRBD1 (6 bases). The V and J ends lost 6 bases and 0 bases respectively, with 12 bases between them. The CDR3 sequence is 15 residues long. Germline V gene data show CDR1 as MNHEY and CDR2 as SMNVEV (reference sequence). The CDR3 nucleotides are TGTGCCAGCAGACCACTCAGGGGCTCTGGAAACACCATATATTTT. This gives the protein CASRPLRGSGNTIYF.

The chain carries TRBV6-5 and TRBJ1-2; D is unresolved. The CDR3 spans 15 residues. Trimming took 0 bases from V and 0 from J, leaving 8 bases between them. From germline, CDR1 is MNHEY and CDR2 SVGAGI. CDR3 DNA sequence: TGTGCCAGCAGTTACTCGAGGATAGCTAACTATGGCTACACCTTC. It encodes CASSYSRIANYGYTF.

The genes are TRBV19 and TRBJ2-7; weak D call: TRBD2 (5 bases). There are 14 residues in the CDR3. Germline CDR1 is LNHDA and CDR2 is SQIVND (reference sequence). The V end was cut by 5 bases, the J end by 7 bases, with 18 bases between. The CDR3 here is CASSVRGPTSEQYF. CDR3 nucleotide sequence: TGTGCCAGTAGTGTCCGAGGGCCTACGAGTGAGCAGTACTTC. The variable domain in full, completed from reference TRBV19 and TRBJ2-7, reads DGGITQSPKYLFRKEGQNVTLSCEQNLNHDAMYWYRQDPGQGLRLIYYSQIVNDFQKGDIAEGYSVSREKKESFPLTVTSAQKNPTAFYLCASSVRGPTSEQYFGPGTRLTVT.

This chain connects TRBV19 to TRBJ1-3; D ambiguous. Looked up from germline, CDR1 is LNHDA and CDR2 is SQIVND (reference sequence). The CDR3 is made up of 14 amino acids. Between the trimmed V and J ends, which lost 3 bases and 2 bases, there was a span of 8 bases. For the CDR3, the DNA is TGTGCCAGTAGTATCTCCAGTGCTGGAAACACCATATATTTT. As protein: CASSISSAGNTIYF.

CDR3 residues: CASSVRQGTHEQYF. The CDR3 coding sequence is TGTGCCAGCAGTGTGAGACAGGGGACCCACGAGCAGTACTTC. The V and J genes are TRBV2 and TRBJ2-7; 8 bases agree with TRBD1. Per germline, CDR1 SNHLY and CDR2 FYNNEI. Losses at the gene ends were 4 bases for V and 5 bases for J; bases not matched to a gene: 7. This CDR3 is built from 14 residues.

The chain carries TRBV27 and TRBJ1-1, with D possibly matching TRBD1 (6 bases). CDR1 is MNHEY, CDR2 SMNVEV, per germline (reference sequence). The CDR3 runs to 14 residues. The V end was cut by 5 bases, the J end by 0 bases, with 10 bases between. Here the CDR3 DNA reads TGTGCCAGCAGTAGAACAGGGATGAACACTGAAGCTTTCTTT. It yields the protein CASSRTGMNTEAFF.

The chain combines TRBV6-5 with TRBJ2-7; a possible D gene is TRBD1 (5 bases). V was cut by 7 bases and J by 6 bases, with 16 bases left in between. Germline loops: CDR1 MNHEY, CDR2 SVGAGI. The CDR3 covers 13 residues. The CDR3 loop is CASTGRVQGEQYF. DNA for the CDR3: TGTGCCAGCACCGGCCGGGTCCAGGGCGAGCAGTACTTC.

This chain links TRBV9 with TRBJ2-1, with 9 bases identical to TRBD2. Germline values: CDR1 SGDLS, CDR2 YYNGEE. The CDR3 runs 15 residues. The J segment lost 9 bases and the V segment lost 3 bases, leaving 10 bases of the junction unmatched. CDR3 in amino acids: CASSGLSGRVAEQFF. The CDR3 DNA reads as TGTGCCAGCAGCGGACTTAGCGGGAGAGTCGCTGAGCAGTTCTTC.